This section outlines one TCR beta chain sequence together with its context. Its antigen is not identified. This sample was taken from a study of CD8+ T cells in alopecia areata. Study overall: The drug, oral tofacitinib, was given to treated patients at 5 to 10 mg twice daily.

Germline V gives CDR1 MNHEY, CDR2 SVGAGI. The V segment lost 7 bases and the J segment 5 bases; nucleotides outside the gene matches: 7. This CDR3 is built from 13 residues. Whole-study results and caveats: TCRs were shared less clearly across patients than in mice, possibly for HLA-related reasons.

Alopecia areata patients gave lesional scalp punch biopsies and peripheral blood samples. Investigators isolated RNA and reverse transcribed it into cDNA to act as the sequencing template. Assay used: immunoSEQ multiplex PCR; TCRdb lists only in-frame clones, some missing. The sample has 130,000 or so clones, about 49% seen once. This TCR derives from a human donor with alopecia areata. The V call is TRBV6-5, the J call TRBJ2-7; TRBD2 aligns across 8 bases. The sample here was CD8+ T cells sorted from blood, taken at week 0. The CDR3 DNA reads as TGTGCCAGCATGACTAGCGTGGTCGACGAGCAGTACTTC. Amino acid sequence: CASMTSVVDEQYF.